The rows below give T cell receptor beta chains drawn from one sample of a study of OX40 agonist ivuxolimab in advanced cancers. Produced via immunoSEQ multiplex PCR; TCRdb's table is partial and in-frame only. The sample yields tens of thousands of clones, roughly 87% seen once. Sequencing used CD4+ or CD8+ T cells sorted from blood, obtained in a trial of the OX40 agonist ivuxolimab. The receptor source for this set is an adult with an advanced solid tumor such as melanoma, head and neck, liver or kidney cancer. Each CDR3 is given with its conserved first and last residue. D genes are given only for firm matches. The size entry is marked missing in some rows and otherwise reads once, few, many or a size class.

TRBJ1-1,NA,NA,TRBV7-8,CASSLHGSGYTEAFF,TGTGCCAGCAGCCTACACGGGTCCGGCTACACTGAAGCTTTCTTT
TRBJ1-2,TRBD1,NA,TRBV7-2,CASSLTGGASANYGYTF,TGTGCCAGCAGCTTGACAGGGGGCGCATCTGCTAACTATGGCTACACCTTC
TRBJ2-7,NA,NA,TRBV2,CASSERGGGEQYF,TGTGCCAGCAGTGAAAGGGGGGGCGGCGAGCAGTACTTC
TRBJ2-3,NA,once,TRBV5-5,CASSSVRTVGDTQYF,TGTGCCAGCAGCTCAGTCAGGACAGTCGGGGATACGCAGTATTTT
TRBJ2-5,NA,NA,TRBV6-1,CASSEGLPQYF,TGTGCCAGCAGTGAAGGACTCCCCCAGTACTTC
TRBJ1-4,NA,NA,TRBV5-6,CASSSYLGEKLFF,TGTGCCAGCAGCTCGTATTTGGGTGAAAAACTGTTTTTT
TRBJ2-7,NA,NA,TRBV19,CATRGGFAYEQYF,TGTGCCACCCGTGGGGGTTTCGCCTACGAGCAGTACTTC
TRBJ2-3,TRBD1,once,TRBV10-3,CAISRQGKDTQYF,TGTGCCATCAGTAGACAGGGGAAAGATACGCAGTATTTT
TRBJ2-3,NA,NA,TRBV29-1,CSSQSDSTSTDTQYF,TGCAGCTCCCAAAGCGACTCCACTAGCACAGATACGCAGTATTTT
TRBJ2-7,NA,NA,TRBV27,CASGRPRGHEQYF,TGTGCCAGCGGACGCCCCAGGGGACACGAGCAGTACTTC
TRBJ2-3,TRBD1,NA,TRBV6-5,CASSYRGGPDTQYF,TGTGCCAGCAGTTACCGAGGGGGCCCAGATACGCAGTATTTT
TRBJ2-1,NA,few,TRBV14,CASSHSRGAYNEQFF,TGTGCCAGCAGCCATTCCAGGGGTGCCTACAATGAGCAGTTCTTC
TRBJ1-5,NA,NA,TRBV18,CASSPGRDQPQHF,TGTGCCAGCTCACCCGGCCGGGATCAGCCCCAGCATTTT
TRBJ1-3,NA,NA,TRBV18,CASSWRTANSGNTIYF,TGTGCCAGCTCATGGCGGACGGCAAACTCTGGAAACACCATATATTTT
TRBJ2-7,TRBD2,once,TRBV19,CASSPRTSGTYEQYF,TGTGCCAGTAGTCCCAGGACTAGCGGCACCTACGAGCAGTACTTC
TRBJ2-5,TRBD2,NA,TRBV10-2,CGAGREETQYF,TGCGGGGCAGGGAGGGAAGAGACCCAGTACTTC
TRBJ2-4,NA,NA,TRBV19,CASSIGGRENIQYF,TGTGCCAGTAGTATAGGGGGCCGAGAAAACATTCAGTACTTC
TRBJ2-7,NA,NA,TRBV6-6,CASRPRVGAMDEQYF,TGTGCCAGCAGACCGCGAGTGGGGGCGATGGACGAGCAGTACTTC
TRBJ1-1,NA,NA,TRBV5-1,CASSLRGVNTEAFF,TGCGCCAGCAGCTTGAGGGGGGTGAACACTGAAGCTTTCTTT
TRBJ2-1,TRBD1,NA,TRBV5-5,CASSLQGAYEQFF,TGTGCCAGCAGTTTGCAGGGGGCCTATGAGCAGTTCTTC
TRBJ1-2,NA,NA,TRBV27,CASSSTRAYGYTF,TGTGCCAGCAGTTCCACGAGGGCCTATGGCTACACCTTC
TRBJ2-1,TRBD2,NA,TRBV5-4,CASSLKTSGRRGHNEQFF,TGTGCCAGCAGCTTGAAGACTAGCGGGAGGAGGGGACACAATGAGCAGTTCTTC
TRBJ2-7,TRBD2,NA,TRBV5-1,CASSFRTSGSPEQYF,TGCGCCAGCAGCTTCAGGACTAGCGGGAGTCCCGAGCAGTACTTC
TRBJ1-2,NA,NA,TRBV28,CASSLFPGAPYGYTF,TGTGCCAGCAGTTTATTCCCAGGGGCGCCCTATGGCTACACCTTC
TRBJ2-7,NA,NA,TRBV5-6,CASSIGLEQYF,TGTGCCAGCAGCATAGGGCTCGAGCAGTACTTC
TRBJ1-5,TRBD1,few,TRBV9,CASSGQGSNQPQHF,TGTGCCAGCAGCGGACAGGGGAGCAATCAGCCCCAGCATTTT
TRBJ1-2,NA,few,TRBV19,CASSEQPGTYGYTF,TGTGCCAGTAGTGAACAACCAGGTACATATGGCTACACCTTC
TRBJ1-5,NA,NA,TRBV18,CASSPGTNQPQHF,TGTGCCAGCTCACCGGGAACCAATCAGCCCCAGCATTTT
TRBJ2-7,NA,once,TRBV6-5,CASSYRWPSYEQYF,TGTGCCAGCAGTTACCGGTGGCCTTCCTACGAGCAGTACTTC
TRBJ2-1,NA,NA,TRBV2,CASGVYNEQFF,TGTGCCAGCGGGGTATACAATGAGCAGTTCTTC
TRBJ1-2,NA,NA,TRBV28,CASSLGHGGYTF,TGTGCCAGCAGTCTGGGACATGGAGGCTACACCTTC
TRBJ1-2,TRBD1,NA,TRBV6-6,CASRLTRTGPLGYTF,TGTGCCAGCAGACTAACCCGGACAGGCCCGCTGGGCTACACCTTC
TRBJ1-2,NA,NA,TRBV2,CASREGPLGGYTF,TGTGCCAGCAGGGAAGGGCCGTTGGGGGGCTACACCTTC
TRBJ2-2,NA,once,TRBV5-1,CASSRGPGTGELFF,TGCGCCAGCAGCCGGGGGCCTGGGACCGGGGAGCTGTTTTTT
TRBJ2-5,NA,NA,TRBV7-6,CASSPGHLNQETQYF,TGTGCCAGCAGCCCCGGGCATTTGAACCAAGAGACCCAGTACTTC
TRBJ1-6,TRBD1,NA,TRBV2,CASRGDRASPLHF,TGTGCCAGCAGAGGGGACAGGGCCTCACCCCTCCACTTT
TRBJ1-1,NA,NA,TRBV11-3,CASSLGQNTEAFF,TGTGCCAGCAGCTTAGGACAGAACACTGAAGCTTTCTTT
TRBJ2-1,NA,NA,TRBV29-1,CSVEERRGRGNEQFF,TGCAGCGTTGAAGAACGCAGGGGCAGGGGCAATGAGCAGTTCTTC
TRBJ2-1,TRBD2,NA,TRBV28,CASSLGGSAYNEQFF,TGTGCCAGCAGTTTGGGGGGGAGTGCCTACAATGAGCAGTTCTTC
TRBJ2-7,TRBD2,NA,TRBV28,CASSLASGAEGRKSYEQYF,TGTGCCAGCAGTTTAGCTAGCGGGGCGGAAGGGCGTAAGTCCTACGAGCAGTACTTC
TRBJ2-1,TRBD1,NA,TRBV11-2,CASSLDRVQGDEQFF,TGTGCCAGCAGCTTGGACAGGGTACAGGGGGATGAGCAGTTCTTC
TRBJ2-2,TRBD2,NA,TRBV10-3,CAISESILAANTGELFF,TGTGCCATCAGTGAGTCTATACTAGCGGCGAACACCGGGGAGCTGTTTTTT
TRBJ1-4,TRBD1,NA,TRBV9,CASSPGTALGSIEKLFF,TGTGCCAGCAGCCCCGGGACAGCGCTAGGCAGTATCGAAAAACTGTTTTTT
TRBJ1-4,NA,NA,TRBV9,CASSVGDTDPEKLFF,TGTGCCAGCAGCGTCGGGGACACCGACCCTGAAAAACTGTTTTTT
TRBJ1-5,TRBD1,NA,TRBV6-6,CASSDRTGGKGQPQHF,TGTGCCAGCAGCGATAGGACAGGGGGGAAGGGTCAGCCCCAGCATTTT
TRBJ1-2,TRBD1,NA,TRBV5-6,CASKLAGTGNYGYTF,TGTGCCAGCAAGTTGGCCGGGACAGGGAACTATGGCTACACCTTC
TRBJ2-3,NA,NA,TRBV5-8,CASSVIYTQYF,TGTGCCAGCAGCGTGATATATACGCAGTATTTT
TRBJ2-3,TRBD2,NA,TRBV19,CASSRLASTDTQYF,TGTGCCAGTAGTAGACTAGCTTCGACAGATACGCAGTATTTT
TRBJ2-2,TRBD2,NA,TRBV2,CASRGGTSGSPGELFF,TGTGCCAGCAGGGGGGGCACTAGCGGGAGCCCCGGGGAGCTGTTTTTT
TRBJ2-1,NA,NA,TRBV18,CASSKTGTVGGNEQFF,TGTGCCAGCTCAAAAACCGGGACAGTGGGGGGCAATGAGCAGTTCTTC
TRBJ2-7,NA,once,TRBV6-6,CASSTRRTAYEQYF,TGTGCCAGCAGTACGCGGAGGACAGCCTACGAGCAGTACTTC
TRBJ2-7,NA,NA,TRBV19,CATQGEGYEQYF,TGTGCCACTCAGGGGGAGGGTTACGAGCAGTACTTC
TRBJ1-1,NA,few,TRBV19,CASVPLAGGGTEAFF,TGTGCCAGTGTCCCCTTAGCAGGAGGGGGCACTGAAGCTTTCTTT